Below, one T cell receptor beta chain is given with its context. The data stem from a study of blood T cells in healthy people across ages. Through a sample-barcoded 5' primer and a J-beta primer mix, a second PCR was run for roughly 6 to 11 cycles. TCRdb analysed the 5' RACE reads with MiXCR anew, one entry per CDR3 protein. The sample has about 1.8 million distinct CDR3 sequences; approximately 50% are singletons. Sequenced material: blood. The TCR sequence derives from a woman aged 40 to 49 in good health.

For the CDR3, the DNA is TGTGCCACCAGACGAGAGAGGGGCGCAAACACCGGGGAGCTGTTTTTT. Translating it yields CATRRERGANTGELFF. The chain has TRBV15 and TRBJ2-2; D may correspond to TRBD1 or TRBD2 (5 bases each). The CDR3 contains 16 residues. The V end lost 6 bases, the J end lost 2 bases, and 16 bases lay between the germline ends. CDR1 is LNHNV and CDR2 is YYDKDF in the germline V gene (reference sequence).